This T cell receptor (beta chain) was observed in a study of cytomegalovirus exposure and HLA in healthy donors. The overall study: Sequencing of about 179 million T cells in an earlier analysis found 95 million to 120 million unique TCR beta sequences. Notes on the study in general: Three chains linked to CMV were shown in vitro to be specific for CMV antigens. Immune exposure information comprised only CMV serostatus. Cytomegalovirus association was assigned to around 150 TCR beta chains.

The PCR employed 60 Vbeta primers together with 13 Jbeta primers. The data were produced by immunoSEQ multiplex PCR, yet TCRdb's version contains in-frame clones alone and is incomplete. Of under 200,000 clones listed, over 60% are singletons. A note on this clone: The target antigen is unknown.

Trimming stripped 5 bases from V and 5 bases from J, with 9 bases between. CDR3 size: 12 residues. Germline CDR1 and CDR2: SNHLY and FYNNEI. What was sequenced was PBMCs. This clonotype originated in a woman aged 40 to 50 in good health and CMV-seronegative. The chain carries TRBV2 and TRBJ1-1; D not certain. In DNA form, the CDR3 reads TGTGCCAGCAGTCCTTTTAATACTGAAGCTTTCTTT. Protein sequence: CASSPFNTEAFF.